The 23 T cell receptor beta chains below all came from one sample that was sequenced in a study of PD-L1 blockade in urothelial cancer. Generated by immunoSEQ multiplex PCR, the TCRdb table keeps only in-frame clones and is missing some. The sample yields some 90,000 clones, around 92% seen once. Time point denoted: pretreatment peripheral blood. The sample was PBMCs, taken around atezolizumab (anti-PD-L1) treatment. These receptors were obtained from a woman over 75 with urothelial cancer.

The chain joins TRBV4-1 to TRBJ2-6; TRBD1 is a possible D gene (5 bases). Germline CDR1 reads MGHRA; CDR2 reads YSYEKL. V was pared by 4 bases and J by 2 bases, with 18 bases between. This CDR3 has 18 amino acids. The DNA of the CDR3 is TGCGCCAGCAGCCCGAAAGGGGCCCAAGGCCCTGGGGCCAACGTCCTGACTTTC. It translates to CASSPKGAQGPGANVLTF.

The chain uses TRBV19 and TRBJ1-1; 8 bases are shared with TRBD1. This CDR3 has 14 residues. Per the germline V gene, CDR1 is LNHDA and CDR2 is SQIVND (reference sequence). The V and J ends lost 4 bases and 5 bases, in that order; junction bases with no gene match: 6. For the CDR3, the DNA is TGTGCCAGTAGTAACAGGGGGGTCGGTACTGAAGCTTTCTTT. Encoded protein: CASSNRGVGTEAFF.

J is TRBJ2-2 and V is TRBV5-4; 15 positions match TRBD2. V gave up 4 bases and J gave up 8 bases; unmatched junction bases: 6. CDR3 length: 16 amino acids. The V gene's germline CDR1 is SGHNT and CDR2 YYREEE (reference sequence). The CDR3, as DNA: TGTGCCAGCAGCCGGACTAGCGGGAGGGGATTGGGGGAGCTGTTTTTT. Translated: CASSRTSGRGLGELFF.

This chain joins TRBV27 and TRBJ2-5, with a tentative D call TRBD1 (5 bases). CDR1 and CDR2 (germline): MNHEY, SMNVEV (reference sequence). CDR3 length equals 16 residues. Trimming left V 6 bases short and J 6 bases short, with 23 bases between. Here the CDR3 reads CASSTMTDRFQKTQYF. CDR3 nucleotide sequence: TGTGCCAGCAGCACAATGACAGACCGATTCCAGAAGACCCAGTACTTC.

The chain employs TRBV7-3 and TRBJ2-1, with 9 bases aligning to TRBD2. Losses at the gene ends were 5 bases for V and 2 bases for J; bases not matched to a gene: 7. Germline V gene data show CDR1 as SGHTA and CDR2 as FQGTGA. The CDR3 has 16 amino acids. The CDR3 loop is CASSPRLAGPYNEQFF. CDR3 DNA: TGTGCCAGCAGCCCCCGGCTAGCGGGACCCTACAATGAGCAGTTCTTC.

This rearrangement joins TRBV5-1 to TRBJ2-1; 11 bases agree with TRBD2. CDR1 and CDR2 from the germline V gene are SGHRS and YFSETQ. The CDR3 is 17 residues long. J was trimmed by 0 bases and V by 0 bases; bases with no gene match: 2. The CDR3 loop is CASSLAGTSGSYNEQFF. Written as DNA, the CDR3 is TGCGCCAGCAGCTTGGCTGGGACTAGCGGCTCCTACAATGAGCAGTTCTTC. Variable domain in full (rest from reference TRBV5-1 and TRBJ2-1): KAGVTQTPRYLIKTRGQQVTLSCSPISGHRSVSWYQQTPGQGLQFLFEYFSETQRNKGNFPGRFSGRQFSNSRSEMNVSTLELGDSALYLCASSLAGTSGSYNEQFFGPGTRLTVL.

This clone was recorded a few times. V usage is TRBV4-1 and J usage is TRBJ1-2; a weak D match, TRBD1 (5 bases). V lost 2 bases, J lost 14 bases, and 18 bases lay in between. Looked up from germline, CDR1 is MGHRA and CDR2 is YSYEKL. This CDR3 has 13 residues. As DNA, the CDR3 is TGCGCCAGCAGCCAAACCGACAGCACCCAGGCGACCTTC. Its translation: CASSQTDSTQATF.

The chain carries TRBV6-5 and TRBJ2-2; D ambiguous. In germline, CDR1 is MNHEY, CDR2 SVGAGI. V lost 0 bases to trimming and J lost 6 bases, with 5 bases between them. The CDR3 sequence is 13 residues long. CDR3 sequence reads: CASSYSRPGELFF. The CDR3 DNA reads as TGTGCCAGCAGTTACTCGAGGCCCGGGGAGCTGTTTTTT.

The CDR3: CASTQATGGSPQQYF. CDR3 nucleotides: TGCGCCAGCACCCAGGCGACAGGGGGTTCCCCTCAGCAGTACTTC. The genes are TRBV5-1 and TRBJ2-7; 9 nucleotides line up with TRBD1. The CDR3 contains 15 residues. V trimming: 6 bases; J trimming: 8 bases; junction bases outside the gene matches: 15. From germline, CDR1 is SGHRS and CDR2 YFSETQ.

This CDR3 is CASSLGTDLREYTF. CDR3 DNA sequence: TGCGCCAGCAGCCTGGGGACTGACCTTCGGGAGTACACCTTC. The J gene is TRBJ1-2, the V gene TRBV5-1; the D gene is possibly TRBD1 (5 bases). The germline CDR1 and CDR2 sequences are SGHRS and YFSETQ. V was cut by 4 bases and J by 11 bases, with 21 bases left in between. This CDR3 has 14 amino acids.

The chain uses TRBV27 and TRBJ2-1; 7 nucleotides match TRBD1. Germline-derived CDR1 and CDR2 are MNHEY and SMNVEV (reference sequence). J was trimmed by 9 bases and V by 4 bases; bases with no gene match: 3. This CDR3 region has 12 residues. This CDR3 reads CASSSHRGEQFF. For the CDR3, the DNA is TGTGCCAGCAGTTCTCACAGGGGTGAGCAGTTCTTC.

The chain couples TRBV15 to TRBJ2-4; the D gene is possibly TRBD2 (5 bases). The CDR3 is 14 residues long. In germline, CDR1 is LNHNV, CDR2 YYDKDF (reference sequence). Between the trimmed V and J ends, which lost 1 base and 2 bases, there was a span of 6 bases. The CDR3 DNA is TGTGCCACCAGCAGAGGAGGGTCCAAAAACATTCAGTACTTC. It encodes CATSRGGSKNIQYF.

The rearrangement links TRBV6-1 to TRBJ1-2, with 11 bases fitting TRBD1. J gave up 4 bases and V 1 base, and 17 bases lay outside the gene matches. CDR3 size: 20 residues. CDR1 is MNHNS, CDR2 SASEGT, per germline. CDR3 DNA sequence: TGTGCCAGCAGTGAAGGGACAGGGGGCCGCGGAAGGGGTGCTTTCTATGGCTACACCTTC. Translating it yields CASSEGTGGRGRGAFYGYTF.

The chain is built from TRBV6-1 and TRBJ1-5; D is undetermined. Germline lookup yields CDR1 MNHNS and CDR2 SASEGT. The CDR3 length is 13 residues. With 2 bases removed from V and 3 bases from J, the gap between germline ends came to 5 bases. The CDR3, as DNA: TGTGCCAGCAGTGAAACATTCAATCAGCCCCAGCATTTT. It yields the protein CASSETFNQPQHF.

V and J are TRBV25-1 and TRBJ1-1, with D possibly TRBD1 on 5 matching bases. V gave up 6 bases and J gave up 9 bases, with 14 bases separating them. Germline V gene lookup returns CDR1 MGHDK and CDR2 SYGVNS. There are 12 residues in the CDR3. Here the CDR3 reads CASRGGWDKAFF. The DNA for the CDR3 is TGTGCCAGCAGGGGGGGGTGGGATAAAGCTTTCTTT.

The chain has TRBV6-1 and TRBJ2-1, with D possibly being TRBD2 (6 bases). V was cut by 7 bases and J by 7 bases, with 11 bases left in between. Per germline, CDR1 MNHNS and CDR2 SASEGT. The CDR3 covers 12 residues. The CDR3 DNA reads as TGTGCCAGCAAGGACGCGGGGAATGAGCAGTTCTTC. Amino acid sequence: CASKDAGNEQFF.

This chain connects TRBV28 to TRBJ1-1; D remains unclear. The CDR3 loop spans 11 amino acids. Trimming pared 7 bases from V and 5 bases from J, leaving 8 bases between. Germline loops: CDR1 MDHEN, CDR2 SYDVKM. CDR3 bases: TGTGCCAGCATATCAGGTACTGAAGCTTTCTTT. This codes for CASISGTEAFF. Using reference TRBV28 and TRBJ1-1 for the parts outside the CDR3, the full variable domain is DVKVTQSSRYLVKRTGEKVFLECVQDMDHENMFWYRQDPGLGLRLIYFSYDVKMKEKGDIPEGYSVSREKKERFSLILESASTNQTSMYLCASISGTEAFFGQGTRLTVV.

The chain recombines TRBV28 with TRBJ1-5; TRBD1 matches 8 bases. Trimming at V came to 5 bases and at J to 0 bases, leaving 12 bases not matched to a gene. The germline gives CDR1 MDHEN, CDR2 SYDVKM. The CDR3 length is 18 residues. The CDR3: CASSSRQGRSYSNQPQHF. CDR3 in DNA: TGTGCCAGCAGTAGTCGACAGGGGCGGTCTTATAGCAATCAGCCCCAGCATTTT. Based on the CDR3 plus reference TRBV28 and TRBJ1-5, the full variable domain is DVKVTQSSRYLVKRTGEKVFLECVQDMDHENMFWYRQDPGLGLRLIYFSYDVKMKEKGDIPEGYSVSREKKERFSLILESASTNQTSMYLCASSSRQGRSYSNQPQHFGDGTRLSIL.

The chain links TRBV5-1 to TRBJ2-6; TRBD2 might be the D (6 bases). V was clipped by 5 bases and J by 1 base, with 16 bases between them. Per the germline V gene, CDR1 is SGHRS and CDR2 is YFSETQ. The CDR3 is made up of 17 amino acids. CDR3 protein: CASRGGLGWSGANVLTF. The CDR3 DNA follows: TGCGCCAGCAGGGGGGGACTCGGGTGGTCTGGGGCCAACGTCCTGACTTTC. The full variable domain, its missing parts supplied by reference TRBV5-1 and TRBJ2-6, is KAGVTQTPRYLIKTRGQQVTLSCSPISGHRSVSWYQQTPGQGLQFLFEYFSETQRNKGNFPGRFSGRQFSNSRSEMNVSTLELGDSALYLCASRGGLGWSGANVLTFGAGSRLTVL.

The CDR3 region is CASSFGNSQETQYF. CDR3 in DNA: TGCGCCAGCAGCTTTGGTAACAGCCAAGAGACCCAGTACTTC. This chain joins TRBV5-1 and TRBJ2-5; D remains ambiguous. CDR1 and CDR2 (germline): SGHRS, YFSETQ. V lost 2 bases and J 1 base, leaving 9 bases between the germline ends. The CDR3 covers 14 residues. The variable domain in full, with the rest retrieved from reference TRBV5-1 and TRBJ2-5, is KAGVTQTPRYLIKTRGQQVTLSCSPISGHRSVSWYQQTPGQGLQFLFEYFSETQRNKGNFPGRFSGRQFSNSRSEMNVSTLELGDSALYLCASSFGNSQETQYFGPGTRLLVL.

The CDR3 DNA is TGCAGCGTTGTAGTAGCGGGAACTAGCACAGATACGCAGTATTTT. Amino acids: CSVVVAGTSTDTQYF. V usage is TRBV29-1 and J usage is TRBJ2-3; 8 bases align to TRBD2. This CDR3 region has 15 residues. Germline CDR1 SQVTM, CDR2 ANQGSEA. The V gene end was trimmed by 4 bases and the J gene end by 0 bases; junction bases not matched to a gene: 6.

The J gene is TRBJ1-1, the V gene TRBV7-8; perhaps TRBD1 as D (6 bases). Per germline, CDR1 SGHVS and CDR2 FQNEAQ. The CDR3 covers 13 residues. V lost 5 bases, J lost 2 bases, and 9 bases lay in between. The CDR3 loop is CASSLDRNTEAFF. The CDR3 DNA reads TGTGCCAGCAGCCTGGACAGAAACACTGAAGCTTTCTTT. The complete variable domain, with remaining parts taken from reference TRBV7-8 and TRBJ1-1, reads GAGVSQSPRYKVAKRGQDVALRCDPISGHVSLFWYQQALGQGPEFLTYFQNEAQLDKSGLPSDRFFAERPEGSVSTLKIQRTQQEDSAVYLCASSLDRNTEAFFGQGTRLTVV.

The chain couples TRBV11-3 to TRBJ2-4; a weak D match, TRBD2 (7 bases). CDR1 is SGHNT, CDR2 YENEEA, per germline. The CDR3 loop spans 17 amino acids. V lost 3 bases and J lost 2, with 17 bases in between. CDR3 DNA: TGTGCCAGCAGCTTTCTTCCGGGGGGCGACCCCAAAAACATTCAGTACTTC. The encoded protein is CASSFLPGGDPKNIQYF.